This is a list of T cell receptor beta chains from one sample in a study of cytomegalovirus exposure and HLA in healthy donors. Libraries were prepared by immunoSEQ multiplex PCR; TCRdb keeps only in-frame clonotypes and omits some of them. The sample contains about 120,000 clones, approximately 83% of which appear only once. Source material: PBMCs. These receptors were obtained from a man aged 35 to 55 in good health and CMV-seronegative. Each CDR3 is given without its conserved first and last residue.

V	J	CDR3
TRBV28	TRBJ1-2	ASSLSGTGVGYT
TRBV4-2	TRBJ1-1	ASSQEGRLVTEAF
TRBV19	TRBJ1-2	ASSKPRTVDSYGYT
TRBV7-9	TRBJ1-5	ASSSNRVNQPQH
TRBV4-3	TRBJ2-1	ASSRGGQGLNEQF
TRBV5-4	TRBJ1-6	ASSLGTGANLFPTLH
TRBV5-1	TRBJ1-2	ASSLLGQGNYGYT
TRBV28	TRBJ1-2	ASTPPGWASIYGYT
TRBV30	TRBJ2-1	AWSVRENNEQF
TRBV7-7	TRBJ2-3	ASSLGGSDTQY
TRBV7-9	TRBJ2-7	AGGHSYEQY
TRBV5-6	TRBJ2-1	ASSLRSAGVYNEQF
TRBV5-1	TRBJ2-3	ASSLATLAGGPGRDTQY
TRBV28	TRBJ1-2	ASSPNGLIGGYT
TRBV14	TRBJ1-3	ASSQGGTGNTIY
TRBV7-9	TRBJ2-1	ASSPTSGIYNEQF
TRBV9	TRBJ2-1	ASSVSGGAFEQF
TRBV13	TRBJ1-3	ASSPGQGGINTIY
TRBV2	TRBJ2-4	ASSARGTEGNIQY
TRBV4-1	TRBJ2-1	ASSQVKDRVHEQF
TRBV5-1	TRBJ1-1	ASSLGNKDSTAF
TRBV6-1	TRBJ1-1	ASSEGRDSYGTEAF
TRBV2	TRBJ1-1	ASSNQGAEAF
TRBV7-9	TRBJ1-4	ASSFPTGSQNEKLF
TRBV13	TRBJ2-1	ASSFRPPSGGDEQF
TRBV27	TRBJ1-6	ASSLRGLPLH
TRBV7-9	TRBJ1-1	ASSQTSGTEAF
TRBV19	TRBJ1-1	ASSRDSSLVDEAF
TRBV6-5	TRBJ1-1	ASSQQGGTEAF
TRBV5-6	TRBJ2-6	ASSSGPGGANVLT
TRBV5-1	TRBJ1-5	ASSLGVSGQPQH
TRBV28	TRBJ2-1	ASRTQGLAVHNEQF
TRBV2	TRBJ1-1	ASRPSRTALTSAF
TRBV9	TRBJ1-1	ASSVAVNTEAF
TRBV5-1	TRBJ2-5	ASSPSTGETQY
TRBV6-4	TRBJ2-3	ASSASTHSGGLTDTQY
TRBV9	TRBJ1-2	ASSGRSYGYT
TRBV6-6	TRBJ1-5	ASRGGTGNNNQPQH
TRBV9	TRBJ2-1	ASSQGLANINLLPSRNEQF